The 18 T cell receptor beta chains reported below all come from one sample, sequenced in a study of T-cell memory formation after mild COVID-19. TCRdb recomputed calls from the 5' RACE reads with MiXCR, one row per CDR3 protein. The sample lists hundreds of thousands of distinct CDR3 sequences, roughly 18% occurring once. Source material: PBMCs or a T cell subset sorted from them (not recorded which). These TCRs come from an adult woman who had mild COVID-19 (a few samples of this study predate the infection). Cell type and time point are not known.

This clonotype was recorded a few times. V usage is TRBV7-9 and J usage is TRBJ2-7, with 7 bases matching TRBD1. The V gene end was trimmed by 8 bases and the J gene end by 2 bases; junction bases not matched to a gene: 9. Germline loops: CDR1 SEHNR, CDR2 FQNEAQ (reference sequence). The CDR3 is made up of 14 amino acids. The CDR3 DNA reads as TGTGCCAGCGGAGACAGGGCCTGGCCCTACGAGCAGTACTTC. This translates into CASGDRAWPYEQYF.

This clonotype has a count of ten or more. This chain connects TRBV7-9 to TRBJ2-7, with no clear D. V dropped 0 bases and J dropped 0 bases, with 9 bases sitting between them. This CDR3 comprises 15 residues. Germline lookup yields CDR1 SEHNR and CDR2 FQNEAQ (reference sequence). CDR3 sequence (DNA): TGTGCCAGCAGCTTAGCGCTAAGGAGCTCCTACGAGCAGTACTTC. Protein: CASSLALRSSYEQYF. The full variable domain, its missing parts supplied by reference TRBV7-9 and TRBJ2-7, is DTGVSQNPRHKITKRGQNVTFRCDPISEHNRLYWYRQTLGQGPEFLTYFQNEAQLEKSRLLSDRFSAERPKGSFSTLEIQRTEQGDSAMYLCASSLALRSSYEQYFGPGTRLTVT.

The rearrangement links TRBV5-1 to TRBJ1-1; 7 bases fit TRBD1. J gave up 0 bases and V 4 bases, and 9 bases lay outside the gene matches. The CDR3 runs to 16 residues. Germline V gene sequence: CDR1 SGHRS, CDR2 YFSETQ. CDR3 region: CASSPGTAVLNTEAFF. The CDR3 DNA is TGCGCCAGCAGCCCCGGGACAGCCGTCCTGAACACTGAAGCTTTCTTT.

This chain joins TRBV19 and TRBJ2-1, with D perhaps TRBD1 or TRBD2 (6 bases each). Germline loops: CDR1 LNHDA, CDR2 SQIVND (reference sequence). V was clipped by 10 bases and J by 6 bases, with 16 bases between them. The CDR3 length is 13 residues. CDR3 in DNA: TGTGCCACCTCACGGGGGCCGGTCAATGAGCAGTTCTTC. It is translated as CATSRGPVNEQFF.

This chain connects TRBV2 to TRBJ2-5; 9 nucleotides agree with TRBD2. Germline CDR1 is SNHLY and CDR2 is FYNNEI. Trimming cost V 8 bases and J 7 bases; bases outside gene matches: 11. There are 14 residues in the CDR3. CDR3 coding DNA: TGTGCCAGCCGGCTAGCGGGGAAAGTGGTGACCCAGTACTTC. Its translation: CASRLAGKVVTQYF.

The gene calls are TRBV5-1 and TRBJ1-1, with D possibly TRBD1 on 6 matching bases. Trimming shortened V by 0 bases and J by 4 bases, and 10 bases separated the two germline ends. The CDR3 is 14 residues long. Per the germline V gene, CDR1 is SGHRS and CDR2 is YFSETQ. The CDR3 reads CASSLAGDATEAFF. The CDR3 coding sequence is TGCGCCAGCAGCTTGGCAGGGGATGCCACTGAAGCTTTCTTT.

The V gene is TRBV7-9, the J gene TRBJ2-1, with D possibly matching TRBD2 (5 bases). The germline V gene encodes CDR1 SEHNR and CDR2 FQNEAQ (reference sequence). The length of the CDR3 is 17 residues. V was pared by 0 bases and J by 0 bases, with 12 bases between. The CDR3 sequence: CASSLALGRSSYNEQFF. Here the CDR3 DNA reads TGTGCCAGCAGCTTAGCGCTTGGGAGAAGCTCCTACAATGAGCAGTTCTTC.

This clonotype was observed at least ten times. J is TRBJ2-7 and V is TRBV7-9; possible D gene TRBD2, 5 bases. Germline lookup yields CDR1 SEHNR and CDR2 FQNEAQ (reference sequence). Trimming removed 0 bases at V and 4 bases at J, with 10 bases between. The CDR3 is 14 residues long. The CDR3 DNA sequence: TGTGCCAGCAGCTTAGCGGGAGATTTATACGAGCAGTACTTC. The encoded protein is CASSLAGDLYEQYF.

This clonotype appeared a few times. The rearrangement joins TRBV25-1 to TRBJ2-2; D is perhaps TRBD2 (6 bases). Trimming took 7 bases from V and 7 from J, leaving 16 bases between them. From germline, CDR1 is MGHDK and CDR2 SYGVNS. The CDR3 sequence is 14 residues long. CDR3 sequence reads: CASTEEGWSGELFF. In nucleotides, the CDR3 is TGTGCCAGCACCGAGGAGGGTTGGAGCGGGGAGCTGTTTTTT. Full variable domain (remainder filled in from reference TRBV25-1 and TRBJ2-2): EADIYQTPRYLVIGTGKKITLECSQTMGHDKMYWYQQDPGMELHLIHYSYGVNSTEKGDLSSESTVSRIRTEHFPLTLESARPSHTSQYLCASTEEGWSGELFFGEGSRLTVL.

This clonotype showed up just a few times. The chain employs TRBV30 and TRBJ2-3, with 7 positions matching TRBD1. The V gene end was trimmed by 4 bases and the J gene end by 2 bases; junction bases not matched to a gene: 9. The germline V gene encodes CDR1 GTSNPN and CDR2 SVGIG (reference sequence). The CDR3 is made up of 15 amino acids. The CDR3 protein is CAWKDREWVTDTQYF. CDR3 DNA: TGTGCCTGGAAAGACAGGGAGTGGGTCACAGATACGCAGTATTTT.

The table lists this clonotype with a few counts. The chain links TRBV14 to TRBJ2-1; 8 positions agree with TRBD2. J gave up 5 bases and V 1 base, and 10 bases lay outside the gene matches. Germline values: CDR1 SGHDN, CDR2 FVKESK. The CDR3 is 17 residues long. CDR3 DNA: TGTGCCAGCAGCCAAGGTGCCGGGACTAGGAAAAACAATGAGCAGTTCTTC. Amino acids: CASSQGAGTRKNNEQFF.

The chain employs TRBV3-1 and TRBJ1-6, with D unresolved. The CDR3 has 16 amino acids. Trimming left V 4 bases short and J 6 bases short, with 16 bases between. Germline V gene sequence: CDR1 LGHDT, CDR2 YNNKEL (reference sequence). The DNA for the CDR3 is TGTGCCAGCAGCCCAGAGCCGACACCCCCTAATTCACCCCTCCACTTT. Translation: CASSPEPTPPNSPLHF.

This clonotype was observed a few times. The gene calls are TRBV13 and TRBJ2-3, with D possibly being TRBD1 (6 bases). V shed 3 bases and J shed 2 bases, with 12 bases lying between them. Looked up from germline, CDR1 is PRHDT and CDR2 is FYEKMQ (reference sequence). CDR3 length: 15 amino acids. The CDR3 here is CASSFFGQLTDTQYF. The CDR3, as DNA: TGTGCCAGCAGCTTTTTCGGACAGCTCACAGATACGCAGTATTTT.

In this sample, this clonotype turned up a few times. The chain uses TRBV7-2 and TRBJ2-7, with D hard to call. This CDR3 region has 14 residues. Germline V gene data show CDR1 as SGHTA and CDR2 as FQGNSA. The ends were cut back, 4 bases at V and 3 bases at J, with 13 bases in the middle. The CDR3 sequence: CASSSLGRNYEQYF. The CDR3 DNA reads TGTGCCAGCAGCTCCCTAGGAAGGAACTACGAGCAGTACTTC.

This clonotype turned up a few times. CDR3 nucleotides: TGCGCCAGCAGCACCGGGACAGGAATTAGCACAGATACGCAGTATTTT. It translates to CASSTGTGISTDTQYF. The chain is built from TRBV5-1 and TRBJ2-3, with TRBD1 identical over 8 bases. Germline V gene lookup returns CDR1 SGHRS and CDR2 YFSETQ. The CDR3 has 16 amino acids. V was clipped by 4 bases and J by 0 bases; unmatched bases: 7.

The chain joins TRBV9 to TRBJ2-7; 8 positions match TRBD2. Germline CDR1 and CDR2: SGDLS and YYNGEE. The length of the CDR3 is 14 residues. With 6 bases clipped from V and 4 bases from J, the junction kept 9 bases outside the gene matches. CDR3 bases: TGTGCCAGCACACCCGGGGGGGCGGTATACGAGCAGTACTTC. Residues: CASTPGGAVYEQYF.

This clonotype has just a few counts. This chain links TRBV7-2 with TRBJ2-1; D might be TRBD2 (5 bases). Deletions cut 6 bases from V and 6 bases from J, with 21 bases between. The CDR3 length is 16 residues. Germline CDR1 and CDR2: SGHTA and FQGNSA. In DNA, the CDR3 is TGTGCCAGCAGACCTCCGACTACCGCCCTTTCCAATGAGCAGTTCTTC. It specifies CASRPPTTALSNEQFF.

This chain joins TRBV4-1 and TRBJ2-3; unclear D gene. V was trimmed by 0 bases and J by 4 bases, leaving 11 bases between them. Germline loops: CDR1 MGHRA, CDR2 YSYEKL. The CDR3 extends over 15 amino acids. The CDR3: CASSQDPGSADTQYF. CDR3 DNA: TGCGCCAGCAGCCAAGATCCCGGCTCCGCAGATACGCAGTATTTT.